The sequence of this T cell receptor beta chain was determined in a study of OX40 agonist ivuxolimab in advanced cancers. TCRdb keeps only in-frame clones here, not all; method: immunoSEQ multiplex PCR. Here the sample spans fewer than 85,000 clones, about 86% being singletons. The sample holds a few counts of this clone. The CDR3 extends over 14 amino acids. The germline CDR1 and CDR2 sequences are SGDLS and YYNGEE. The germline V and J ends were trimmed by 0 bases and 3 bases, with 9 bases remaining between them. Sequencing was performed on CD4+ or CD8+ T cells sorted from blood, taken in a trial of the OX40 agonist ivuxolimab. The sequence was obtained from an adult with an advanced solid tumor such as melanoma, head and neck, liver or kidney cancer. The genes are TRBV9 and TRBJ2-5; D unresolved. CDR3 DNA sequence: TGTGCCAGCAGCGTAGGTTCTCTGGAAGAGACCCAGTACTTC. Translation gives CASSVGSLEETQYF.